This entry lists 30 T cell receptor beta chains sequenced from one sample in a study of shared clonotypes between healthy human individuals. TCRdb keeps only in-frame clones here, not all; method: immunoSEQ multiplex PCR. Among just over 2,000,000 clones listed, 85% to 95% were seen once. CD45RO-negative, CCR7-selected cells formed the naive CD8 fraction, which excluded terminally differentiated effector memory CD45RA+ cells. The sample consisted of naive CD8+ T cells sorted from blood. The source is a man between 18 and 29 years old in good health.

The chain is built from TRBV5-4 and TRBJ2-5, with D possibly called TRBD1 or TRBD2 (6 bases each). The CDR3 has 17 amino acids. V was cut by 0 bases and J by 4 bases, with 19 bases left in between. The germline V gene encodes CDR1 SGHNT and CDR2 YYREEE (reference sequence). CDR3 amino acids: CASSLGDYRVEGETQYF. CDR3 sequence (DNA): TGTGCCAGCAGCTTGGGCGACTACAGGGTGGAGGGAGAGACCCAGTACTTC.

The chain carries TRBV13 and TRBJ1-6; 8 bases agree with TRBD1. Germline V gene data show CDR1 as PRHDT and CDR2 as FYEKMQ (reference sequence). The CDR3 has 14 residues. V lost 2 bases to trimming and J lost 6 bases; unmatched junction nucleotides: 0. In DNA, the CDR3 is TGTGCCAGCAGCTTAACAGGGGGTAATTCACCCCTCCACTTT. This translates into CASSLTGGNSPLHF.

The chain has TRBV15 and TRBJ2-5, with D possibly being TRBD1 or TRBD2 (5 bases each). The J call is doubtful: the DNA matches TRBJ2-7 better. This CDR3 is built from 14 residues. The germline CDR1 and CDR2 sequences are LNHNV and YYDKDF (reference sequence). CDR3 sequence reads: CATSSRDGSYEQYF. DNA of the CDR3: TGTGCCACCAGCTCCCGGGACGGCTCCTACGAGCAGTACTTC.

Details on this clone: This CDR3 fails to terminate in the conserved phenylalanine or tryptophan, so it likely reflects a read error. The DNA is omitted, as the CDR3 cannot be located on it reliably, and the CDR3 follows TCRdb's listing. J is TRBJ2-7 and V is TRBV4-1. Ends included, the CDR3 has 8 residues. Germline V lookup: CDR1 MGHRA, CDR2 YSYEKL. This chain's CDR3 is CASSQGSA.

V and J are TRBV5-8 and TRBJ2-1; 8 bases are shared with TRBD2. Germline lookup yields CDR1 SGHTS and CDR2 YDEGEE. The CDR3 length is 14 residues. The ends lost 1 base at V and 3 bases at J; junction bases unmatched: 0. CDR3 in DNA: TGTGCCAGCAGCTTGACTAGCGGCTACAATGAGCAGTTCTTC. Its translation is CASSLTSGYNEQFF.

This sequence joins TRBV4-2 and TRBJ2-3, with D tentatively TRBD2 (6 bases). CDR3 length equals 16 residues. The germline V gene encodes CDR1 LGHNA and CDR2 YNFKEQ. Trimming took off 1 base at V and 0 bases at J, with 11 bases between the two ends. The CDR3 nucleotides read TGTGCCAGCAGCCAAGTCGCGGGGTCTAGCACAGATACGCAGTATTTT. It is translated as CASSQVAGSSTDTQYF.

The gene calls are TRBV6-6 and TRBJ1-2, with 10 positions matching TRBD1. Germline V CDR1 and CDR2: MNHNY, SVGAGI (reference sequence). With 2 bases clipped from V and 10 bases from J, the junction kept 10 bases outside the gene matches. The CDR3 runs to 15 residues. The CDR3: CASSYGGDRGITYTF. DNA for the CDR3: TGTGCCAGCAGTTACGGAGGGGACAGGGGAATAACCTACACCTTC.

In regard to this clone: In the same sample, other DNA sequences code for this CDR3. The chain employs TRBV27 and TRBJ2-7; TRBD2 is a possible D gene (6 bases). V lost 1 base, J lost 0 bases, and 7 bases lay in between. CDR1 and CDR2 from the germline V gene are MNHEY and SMNVEV (reference sequence). This CDR3 region has 14 residues. CDR3: CASSLYGSSYEQYF. For the CDR3, the DNA is TGTGCCAGCAGTTTATACGGGAGCTCCTACGAGCAGTACTTC.

This chain joins TRBV6-5 and TRBJ1-5; D not resolved. This CDR3 is built from 15 residues. Germline assignment: CDR1 MNHEY and CDR2 SVGAGI. Trimming cost V 6 bases and J 3 bases, with 15 bases left between them. The CDR3 here is CASSLLLPPNQPQHF. As DNA, the CDR3 is TGTGCCAGCAGCCTTCTCCTCCCTCCCAATCAGCCCCAGCATTTT.

V usage is TRBV27 and J usage is TRBJ2-7, with D hard to call. This CDR3 is built from 12 residues. CDR1 and CDR2 (germline): MNHEY, SMNVEV (reference sequence). Trimming shortened V by 4 bases and J by 2 bases, and 6 bases separated the two germline ends. CDR3 residues: CASSSPTYEQYF. CDR3 nucleotide sequence: TGTGCCAGCAGTTCACCTACCTACGAGCAGTACTTC.

The rearrangement joins TRBV27 to TRBJ1-4; no reliable D call. CDR1 is MNHEY, CDR2 SMNVEV, per germline (reference sequence). This CDR3 is 15 amino acids long. V was clipped by 3 bases and J by 5 bases, with 13 bases between them. This CDR3 reads CASSFLRDRNEKLFF. The CDR3 bases are TGTGCCAGCAGTTTCCTCCGGGATAGAAATGAAAAACTGTTTTTT.

The chain recombines TRBV2 with TRBJ2-2, with D perhaps given as TRBD1 or TRBD2 (5 bases each). Germline V gene lookup returns CDR1 SNHLY and CDR2 FYNNEI. Trimming removed 10 bases from V and 6 bases from J, with 21 bases in between. This CDR3 has 15 residues. CDR3 region: CAIPEGREKSGELFF. Written as DNA, the CDR3 is TGTGCCATCCCAGAGGGCAGGGAGAAATCCGGGGAGCTGTTTTTT.

This clone was observed once. The chain couples TRBV27 to TRBJ2-7; 14 bases fit TRBD2. CDR1 is MNHEY, CDR2 SMNVEV, per germline (reference sequence). V was clipped by 6 bases and J by 4 bases; unmatched bases: 8. The CDR3 sequence is 16 residues long. The CDR3 DNA sequence: TGTGCCAGCAGCCCGGGACTAGCGGGAGTGGGGTACGAGCAGTACTTC. This gives the protein CASSPGLAGVGYEQYF.

The CDR3 region is CASSPSGTGLYEQYF. In nucleotides, the CDR3 is TGTGCCAGCAGCCCATCCGGGACAGGCCTCTACGAGCAGTACTTC. The chain employs TRBV7-3 and TRBJ2-7, with 8 bases that match TRBD1. Germline-derived CDR1 and CDR2 are SGHTA and FQGTGA. Losses at the gene ends were 5 bases for V and 3 bases for J; bases not matched to a gene: 9. The CDR3 totals 15 residues.

The chain links TRBV4-3 to TRBJ2-1; 12 bases are a match to TRBD2. With 2 bases clipped from V and 4 bases from J, the junction kept 12 bases outside the gene matches. Germline V lookup: CDR1 LGHNA, CDR2 YSLEER. This CDR3 is built from 19 residues. CDR3 sequence reads: CASSQSGTSGLRGYNEQFF. The CDR3 bases are TGCGCCAGCAGCCAATCCGGGACTAGCGGGCTTAGGGGGTACAATGAGCAGTTCTTC.

This clone was observed once. The V call is TRBV27, the J call TRBJ2-1; 9 bases match TRBD2. CDR1 and CDR2 (germline): MNHEY, SMNVEV (reference sequence). The V segment lost 1 base and the J segment 4 bases; nucleotides outside the gene matches: 2. The CDR3 runs 15 residues. DNA for the CDR3: TGTGCCAGCAGTTTATGGACTAGCGATTACAATGAGCAGTTCTTC. Translating it yields CASSLWTSDYNEQFF.

The rearrangement joins TRBV4-3 to TRBJ2-5, with 12 positions matching TRBD2. Trimming at V came to 4 bases and at J to 3 bases, leaving 6 bases not matched to a gene. Germline values: CDR1 LGHNA, CDR2 YSLEER. This CDR3 has 16 amino acids. The CDR3 nucleotides read TGCGCCAGCAGCCGGTTACTAGCGGGGGGCAAAGAGACCCAGTACTTC. Residues: CASSRLLAGGKETQYF.

J is TRBJ2-7 and V is TRBV11-2; D is tentatively TRBD1 or TRBD2 (6 bases each). Germline CDR1 reads SGHAT; CDR2 reads FQNNGV. The CDR3 is 15 amino acids. The V gene lost 1 base and the J gene lost 3 bases, with 13 bases spanning the gap. The CDR3 coding sequence is TGTGCCAGCAGCTTAGCGGGGGCCCCCCTCTACGAGCAGTACTTC. Its protein product is CASSLAGAPLYEQYF.

The chain has TRBV7-2 and TRBJ2-3; 8 bases fit TRBD2. CDR1 and CDR2 from the germline V gene are SGHTA and FQGNSA. The CDR3 totals 17 residues. V shed 2 bases and J 2 bases; nucleotides not matched to a gene: 9. CDR3 in amino acids: CASSLLPGLEDTDTQYF. The DNA of the CDR3 is TGTGCCAGCAGCTTACTACCGGGACTAGAAGACACAGATACGCAGTATTTT.

The sample holds one count of this clone. V and J are TRBV19 and TRBJ1-1, with 9 bases identical to TRBD1. V shed 8 bases and J 4 bases; nucleotides not matched to a gene: 14. The CDR3 runs to 16 residues. Germline V gene data show CDR1 as LNHDA and CDR2 as SQIVND (reference sequence). CDR3 DNA: TGTGCCAGTCAGGGCCCGGGACAGGGACGGGGCACTGAAGCTTTCTTT. This gives the protein CASQGPGQGRGTEAFF.

V gene TRBV2 combines with J gene TRBJ2-1; the match to TRBD1 covers 8 bases. Germline CDR1 is SNHLY and CDR2 is FYNNEI. The V gene end was trimmed by 1 base and the J gene end by 4 bases; junction bases not matched to a gene: 6. The CDR3 extends over 16 amino acids. The CDR3 loop reads CASSEGWGDRYNEQFF. For the CDR3, the DNA is TGTGCCAGCAGTGAAGGGTGGGGGGACAGGTACAATGAGCAGTTCTTC.

The CDR3 region is CASSVMSLWGSSYNEQFF. CDR3 DNA sequence: TGTGCCAGCAGTGTCATGAGTTTGTGGGGAAGCTCCTACAATGAGCAGTTCTTC. This chain joins TRBV9 and TRBJ2-1, with D hard to call. The CDR3 has 18 residues. The ends were cut back, 5 bases at V and 0 bases at J, with 21 bases in the middle. Germline lookup yields CDR1 SGDLS and CDR2 YYNGEE. Together with reference TRBV9 and TRBJ2-1, the CDR3 gives the full variable domain: DSGVTQTPKHLITATGQRVTLRCSPRSGDLSVYWYQQSLDQGLQFLIQYYNGEERAKGNILERFSAQQFPDLHSELNLSSLELGDSALYFCASSVMSLWGSSYNEQFFGPGTRLTVL.

As for this clone: Other nucleotide sequences from this sample produce the same CDR3. The chain is built from TRBV6-5 and TRBJ2-7; a possible D gene is TRBD1 (5 bases). This CDR3 contains 16 residues. Germline loops: CDR1 MNHEY, CDR2 SVGAGI. Trimming left V 0 bases short and J 0 bases short, with 12 bases between. Here the CDR3 DNA reads TGTGCCAGCAGTTACTCGACCGGGCAGGGCTCCTACGAGCAGTACTTC. It translates to CASSYSTGQGSYEQYF.

The CDR3 DNA reads TGTGCCAGCAGCCTAGTGGGCGTTAATTCACCCCTCCACTTT. It yields the protein CASSLVGVNSPLHF. The chain is built from TRBV7-9 and TRBJ1-6; D remains ambiguous. The CDR3 consists of 14 residues. Germline CDR1 reads SEHNR; CDR2 reads FQNEAQ (reference sequence). V dropped 5 bases and J dropped 6 bases, with 11 bases sitting between them.

This chain links TRBV11-2 with TRBJ2-2; possible D gene TRBD2, 5 bases. Germline V CDR1 and CDR2: SGHAT, FQNNGV. V lost 2 bases to trimming and J lost 5 bases, with 15 bases between them. CDR3 length: 16 amino acids. CDR3 in DNA: TGTGCCAGCAGCTTAATAAACACGGGGTGGACCGGGGAGCTGTTTTTT. This encodes CASSLINTGWTGELFF.

A single count supports this clone. The rearrangement joins TRBV27 to TRBJ2-3; 8 bases are shared with TRBD2. Germline CDR1 MNHEY, CDR2 SMNVEV (reference sequence). J gave up 2 bases and V 8 bases, and 9 bases lay outside the gene matches. CDR3 size: 15 residues. CDR3 DNA: TGTGCCAGCTTCTGGGGACTAGTAGACACAGATACGCAGTATTTT. It encodes CASFWGLVDTDTQYF.

The chain uses TRBV5-1 and TRBJ2-5, with unresolved D. The CDR3 sequence is 13 residues long. V lost 1 base and J 5 bases, leaving 9 bases between the germline ends. CDR1 is SGHRS, CDR2 YFSETQ, per germline. The CDR3 here is CASSLTGMETQYF. CDR3 nucleotides: TGCGCCAGCAGCTTGACCGGAATGGAGACCCAGTACTTC.

The gene calls are TRBV27 and TRBJ2-7, with TRBD2 as a possible D gene (6 bases). Germline values: CDR1 MNHEY, CDR2 SMNVEV (reference sequence). V lost 3 bases, J lost 2 bases, and 20 bases lay in between. This CDR3 contains 17 residues. The CDR3 DNA reads TGTGCCAGCAGTTTTCTCACTAGCAGTGGGGGTGCCTACGAGCAGTACTTC. It encodes CASSFLTSSGGAYEQYF.

This chain links TRBV4-1 with TRBJ2-2, with TRBD2 identical over 8 bases. Germline CDR1 is MGHRA and CDR2 is YSYEKL. The J segment lost 4 bases and the V segment lost 2 bases, leaving 3 bases of the junction unmatched. The CDR3 totals 15 residues. The CDR3 protein is CASSQPLAGTGELFF. Here the CDR3 DNA reads TGCGCCAGCAGCCAACCCCTAGCGGGCACCGGGGAGCTGTTTTTT.

This clone appeared once. This chain links TRBV2 with TRBJ2-4; 11 bases align to TRBD2. The J segment lost 2 bases and the V segment lost 5 bases, leaving 17 bases of the junction unmatched. The CDR3 loop spans 20 amino acids. CDR1 SNHLY and CDR2 FYNNEI come from the germline V gene. Here the CDR3 reads CASSHYTIAGGLFPKNIQYF. The CDR3 DNA sequence: TGTGCCAGCAGTCACTATACTATAGCGGGGGGGCTCTTTCCCAAAAACATTCAGTACTTC.